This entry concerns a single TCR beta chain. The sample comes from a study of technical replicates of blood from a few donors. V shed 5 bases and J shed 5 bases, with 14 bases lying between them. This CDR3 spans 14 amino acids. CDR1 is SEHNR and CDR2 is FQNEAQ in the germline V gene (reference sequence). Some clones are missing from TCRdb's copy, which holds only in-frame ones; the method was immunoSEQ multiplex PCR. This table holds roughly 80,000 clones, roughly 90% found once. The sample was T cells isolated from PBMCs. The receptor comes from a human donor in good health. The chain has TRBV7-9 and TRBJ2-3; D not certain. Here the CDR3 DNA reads TGTGCCAGCAGCGCTCGGGTTGCTCAAGATACGCAGTATTTT. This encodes CASSARVAQDTQYF.